A selection of T cell receptor beta chains follows, all from one sample in a study of CXCR3-negative and CXCR3-positive naive CD8 T cells. From the 5' RACE reads, TCRdb lists one entry per CDR3 protein and no DNA. Recorded for this sample: under 150,000 distinct CDR3 sequences. The sample comprised naive CXCR3+ CD8+ T cells from blood. The receptors shown here come from a human donor in good health. Some clones in this sample may be carry-over from other donors' samples. CDR3s include the opening cysteine and the closing phenylalanine or tryptophan. Each record gives: V gene, J gene, CDR3 protein.

TRBV4-2	TRBJ1-1	CASSQDLFGEAFF
TRBV6-6	TRBJ2-7	CASSYKGQYQAYYEQYF
TRBV20-1	TRBJ2-7	CSARDSSGESPYEQYF
TRBV7-2	TRBJ2-7	CASSLRDSPHEQYF
TRBV15	TRBJ2-1	CATSRRRLAGGDNEQFF
TRBV4-2	TRBJ2-7	CASSPTGRYGTTYEQYF
TRBV20-1	TRBJ2-1	CSARGAASGRDEQFF
TRBV13	TRBJ1-1	CASSPTEGGDTEAFF
TRBV12-3/TRBV12-4	TRBJ2-2	CASSPLVPGELFF
TRBV2	TRBJ2-3	CAGLAGGTDTDTPYF
TRBV21-1	TRBJ1-5	CASSKARTGSNQPQHF
TRBV19	TRBJ2-1	CASSISGLAYNEQFF
TRBV12-3/TRBV12-4	TRBJ1-6	CATSSFTDHSYNSPLHF
TRBV28	TRBJ2-1	CATNSPGALYNEQFF
TRBV12-3/TRBV12-4	TRBJ2-7	CASRGDPYEQYF
TRBV12-3/TRBV12-4	TRBJ2-3	CASSFGVASGEYTQYF
TRBV20-1	TRBJ2-7	CSARDSKSSYEQYF
TRBV20-1	TRBJ2-1	CSARGTGTYNEQFF
TRBV7-6	TRBJ1-1	CASSLSLSGGGTEAFF
TRBV3-2	TRBJ2-1	CASSQELTRGLGDEQFF
TRBV27	TRBJ2-7	CASSSGGGIYEQYF
TRBV10-3	TRBJ1-1	CAISWDRGTEAFF
TRBV29-1	TRBJ2-5	CSGKGHYPDGETQYF
TRBV11-2	TRBJ2-1	CASSLRSGGRIEQFF
TRBV13	TRBJ1-1	CASSIRTGGNTEAFF
TRBV29-1	TRBJ2-5	CSVDTGRLQETQYF
TRBV6-2/TRBV6-3	TRBJ2-7	CASSYLVDEQYF
TRBV6-2/TRBV6-3	TRBJ1-1	CASSRDTSLGNTEAFF
TRBV12-3/TRBV12-4	TRBJ2-7	CASSLSVAVSYEQYF
TRBV20-1	TRBJ2-5	CSAPQGLETQYF
TRBV5-1	TRBJ2-5	CASSFGGGAQETQYF
TRBV6-2/TRBV6-3	TRBJ2-3	CASNRPTGLDTQYF
TRBV13	TRBJ2-1	CASLWTGTRNEQFF
TRBV11-3	TRBJ2-1	CASSSTGPNEQLF
TRBV7-7	TRBJ2-1	CASSLFRWAEQFF
TRBV15	TRBJ2-7	CASGQGSYEQYF
TRBV19	TRBJ2-7	CASSPLTGRGFDEQYF
TRBV4-1	TRBJ2-7	CASSQVFISGIEDEQYF